The clone carrying this T cell receptor beta chain was recorded once. Here immunoSEQ multiplex PCR was the method, and the copy in TCRdb shows in-frame clones only, minus some. The data hold nearly 350,000 clones, with approximately 82% observed a single time. The data were taken from a study of blood T cell repertoires in COVID-19. For the study at large: Both acute and convalescent COVID-19 samples were obtained from the United States, Italy and Spain. Sample material is recorded as cDNA or gDNA derived from T cells, B-cell-depleted T cells, or PBMCs.

The TCR originated in a man aged 25-45 years with active or convalescent COVID-19. The material sequenced was peripheral blood.

CDR3 sequence reads: CATSRNTGELFF. The CDR3 bases are TGTGCTACGTCTAGGAACACCGGGGAGCTGTTTTTT. The chain uses TRBV6-5 and TRBJ2-2, with D uncertain. CDR3 length: 12 amino acids. From germline, CDR1 is MNHEY and CDR2 SVGAGI.